This T cell receptor beta chain was identified during a study of blood T cells in healthy people across ages. Through a sample-barcoded 5' primer and a J-beta primer mix, a second PCR was run for roughly 7 to 12 cycles. One entry per CDR3 protein, called by TCRdb with MiXCR from the 5' RACE reads. The sample contains 750,000 or so distinct CDR3 sequences, 20% to 25% of which appear only once. Germline V gives CDR1 LNHDA, CDR2 SQIVND (reference sequence). The CDR3 is made up of 14 amino acids. The V and J ends lost 3 bases and 5 bases respectively, with 13 bases between them. This sample also belongs to another study, concerning T cells of mothers and their children. That paper states: Researchers put all of the extracted RNA into cDNA synthesis, using roughly 1.5 ug per 15 ul.

The chain employs TRBV19 and TRBJ1-2; D is undetermined. This receptor was identified in a boy younger than 18 in good health. Sequencing used blood. The CDR3 reads CASSIGGILYGYTF. The CDR3 DNA is TGTGCCAGTAGTATCGGAGGTATTTTGTATGGCTACACCTTC. Full variable domain (rest looked up from reference TRBV19 and TRBJ1-2): DGGITQSPKYLFRKEGQNVTLSCEQNLNHDAMYWYRQDPGQGLRLIYYSQIVNDFQKGDIAEGYSVSREKKESFPLTVTSAQKNPTAFYLCASSIGGILYGYTFGSGTRLTVV.